These 20 T cell receptor beta chains originate from one sample sequenced in a study of T-cell reconstitution after alpha-beta-depleted transplantation in children. Unique molecular identifiers were incorporated into the prepared TCRbeta library. TCRdb passed the PCR reads through MiXCR, listing each CDR3 protein once. The sample contains approximately 100,000 distinct CDR3 sequences, 12% of which appear only once. The starting material was PBMCs from the stem cell graft donor, obtained from the stem cell graft. The receptors stem from a human donor who donated a stem cell graft to a child with inherited bone marrow failure.

V is TRBV6-1 and J is TRBJ1-4; TRBD1 aligns across 8 bases. The CDR3 is 15 residues long. Germline V gene lookup returns CDR1 MNHNS and CDR2 SASEGT. V was pared by 5 bases and J by 7 bases, with 9 bases of the junction left unmatched. Here the CDR3 DNA reads TGTGCCAGCAGTCGGACAGGGAGTAGGGGTGAAAAACTGTTTTTT. Protein sequence: CASSRTGSRGEKLFF.

This clonotype was observed many times. V gene TRBV5-1 combines with J gene TRBJ2-1; the match to TRBD2 covers 7 bases. The germline V gene has CDR1 SGHRS and CDR2 YFSETQ. Trimming took 0 bases from V and 5 from J; bases not matched to a gene: 8. This CDR3 is 16 amino acids long. The CDR3 bases are TGCGCCAGCAGCTTGGTGTTAGCTAGCGGCCACAATGAGCAGTTCTTC. Translation gives CASSLVLASGHNEQFF. Filled out from reference TRBV5-1 and TRBJ2-1, the complete variable domain reads KAGVTQTPRYLIKTRGQQVTLSCSPISGHRSVSWYQQTPGQGLQFLFEYFSETQRNKGNFPGRFSGRQFSNSRSEMNVSTLELGDSALYLCASSLVLASGHNEQFFGPGTRLTVL.

The rearrangement joins TRBV20-1 to TRBJ1-1; possible D gene TRBD1, 5 bases. This CDR3 spans 15 amino acids. The ends were cut back, 0 bases at V and 0 bases at J, with 11 bases in the middle. Germline V gene data show CDR1 as DFQATT and CDR2 as SNEGSKA (reference sequence). CDR3 amino acids: CSARDPGTVNTEAFF. The CDR3 coding sequence is TGCAGTGCTAGAGACCCCGGGACGGTGAACACTGAAGCTTTCTTT.

This rearrangement joins TRBV4-2 to TRBJ1-2; D is undetermined. V was cut by 10 bases and J by 12 bases, with 21 bases left in between. This CDR3 has 12 amino acids. The germline CDR1 and CDR2 sequences are LGHNA and YNFKEQ. The CDR3 region is CAMGPGPSCNTF. The CDR3 DNA sequence: TGTGCCATGGGCCCCGGGCCCAGCTGCAACACCTTC.

The rearrangement links TRBV12-3 or TRBV12-4 to TRBJ2-7; 8 bases align to TRBD1. The CDR3 totals 14 residues. V was clipped by 4 bases and J by 9 bases; unmatched bases: 11. As DNA, the CDR3 is TGTGCCAGCAGTTACGGACAGGGCCTAAATGGGCAGTACTTC. Protein product: CASSYGQGLNGQYF.

The genes are TRBV4-3 and TRBJ2-3; weak D call: TRBD1 (5 bases). Germline assignment: CDR1 LGHNA and CDR2 YSLEER. This CDR3 spans 15 amino acids. V lost 0 bases, J lost 4 bases, and 11 bases lay in between. CDR3 DNA: TGCGCCAGCAGCCAAGATGAGCAGGGTTCAGATACGCAGTATTTT. This codes for CASSQDEQGSDTQYF.

At least ten counts were recorded for this clonotype. The V and J genes are TRBV5-1 and TRBJ2-7; 9 bases agree with TRBD2. The CDR3 spans 15 residues. CDR1 and CDR2 (germline): SGHRS, YFSETQ. With 3 bases clipped from V and 3 bases from J, the junction kept 7 bases outside the gene matches. The CDR3 DNA reads as TGCGCCAGCAGCTCGCCCGTAGCGGGAGTCTACGAGCAGTACTTC. Its protein product is CASSSPVAGVYEQYF.

This clonotype came up a few times. The V and J genes are TRBV7-2 and TRBJ2-5; TRBD2 is a possible D gene (6 bases). The CDR3 contains 14 residues. Looked up from germline, CDR1 is SGHTA and CDR2 is FQGNSA. Between the trimmed V and J ends, which lost 5 bases and 2 bases, there was a span of 12 bases. CDR3 sequence: CASSPDSGQETQYF. For the CDR3, the DNA is TGTGCCAGCAGCCCCGATAGCGGTCAAGAGACCCAGTACTTC.

The chain is built from TRBV6-5 and TRBJ2-6, with 9 bases matching TRBD1. V dropped 8 bases and J dropped 0; count of bases not matched to a gene: 8. There are 17 residues in the CDR3. CDR1 and CDR2 (germline): MNHEY, SVGAGI. CDR3 amino acids: CASAGQGTFSGANVLTF. CDR3 sequence (DNA): TGTGCCAGCGCCGGACAGGGGACCTTCTCTGGGGCCAACGTCCTGACTTTC.

This chain uses TRBV7-2 with TRBJ2-1; 8 bases align to TRBD2. Trimming removed 3 bases from V and 0 bases from J; junction bases left unmatched: 4. The CDR3 spans 16 residues. Germline lookup yields CDR1 SGHTA and CDR2 FQGNSA. CDR3 region: CASSFTAGGSYNEQFF. The CDR3 nucleotides are TGTGCCAGCAGCTTTACCGCGGGAGGCTCCTACAATGAGCAGTTCTTC.

The V and J genes are TRBV5-8 and TRBJ2-7; TRBD1 aligns across 8 bases. Germline lookup yields CDR1 SGHTS and CDR2 YDEGEE. The CDR3 is 16 residues long. Trimming removed 4 bases from V and 5 bases from J; junction bases left unmatched: 14. The CDR3 reads CASSLDRGLSGNEQYF. CDR3 coding DNA: TGTGCCAGCAGCCTCGACAGGGGACTTTCGGGGAACGAGCAGTACTTC. Together with reference TRBV5-8 and TRBJ2-7, the CDR3 gives the full variable domain: EAGVTQSPTHLIKTRGQQATLRCSPISGHTSVYWYQQALGLGLQFLLWYDEGEERNRGNFPPRFSGRQFPNYSSELNVNALELEDSALYLCASSLDRGLSGNEQYFGPGTRLTVT.

This clonotype was detected ten times or more. This chain joins TRBV27 and TRBJ2-5; D remains ambiguous. Germline-derived CDR1 and CDR2 are MNHEY and SMNVEV (reference sequence). The length of the CDR3 is 13 residues. The V gene lost 3 bases and the J gene lost 7 bases, with 12 bases spanning the gap. The CDR3 nucleotides read TGTGCCAGCAGTTTTAAGTTCCCGGGGACCCAGTACTTC. Translated, it gives CASSFKFPGTQYF.

This clonotype was observed a handful of times. J is TRBJ1-1 and V is TRBV12-3 or TRBV12-4; TRBD1 is a possible D gene (5 bases). The V and J ends lost 1 base and 5 bases respectively, with 11 bases between them. The CDR3 totals 14 residues. The CDR3 protein is CASSLGGGGTEAFF. In DNA, the CDR3 is TGTGCCAGCAGTTTAGGGGGGGGGGGTACTGAAGCTTTCTTT.

This clonotype was observed many times. The V call is TRBV6-1, the J call TRBJ1-3, with a tentative D call TRBD1 (6 bases). Germline V CDR1 and CDR2: MNHNS, SASEGT. The CDR3 covers 15 residues. V dropped 5 bases and J dropped 0 bases, with 11 bases sitting between them. CDR3 in amino acids: CASSQQGNSGNTIYF. In nucleotides, the CDR3 is TGTGCCAGCAGTCAACAGGGAAACTCTGGAAACACCATATATTTT.

The sample holds a few counts of this clonotype. This may come from a read error, since a much larger clone is one base off. The chain carries TRBV5-6 and TRBJ2-7; D unclear. V was trimmed by 4 bases and J by 0 bases, leaving 5 bases between them. The germline CDR1 and CDR2 sequences are SGHDT and YYEEEE. CDR3 length equals 12 residues. Written as DNA, the CDR3 is TGTGCCAGCAGCGTTAGCTCCTACGAGCAGTACTTC. This codes for CASSVSSYEQYF.

Many counts were recorded for this clonotype. V gene TRBV24-1 combines with J gene TRBJ1-1; maybe TRBD1 (5 bases). The CDR3 is made up of 15 amino acids. Germline V lookup: CDR1 KGHDR, CDR2 SFDVKD. Trimming shortened V by 4 bases and J by 4 bases, and 15 bases separated the two germline ends. The CDR3 sequence is CATSEGPLRGTEAFF. The CDR3, as DNA: TGTGCCACCAGTGAAGGTCCATTGAGGGGCACTGAAGCTTTCTTT.

This chain uses TRBV5-4 with TRBJ2-3, with 8 positions matching TRBD1. The CDR3 contains 15 residues. The V segment lost 4 bases and the J segment 2 bases; nucleotides outside the gene matches: 6. The germline gives CDR1 SGHNT, CDR2 YYREEE (reference sequence). CDR3 bases: TGTGCCAGCAGCCCGGGACAGGCCTTCACAGATACGCAGTATTTT. Protein sequence: CASSPGQAFTDTQYF.

This clonotype was counted ten times or more. This chain connects TRBV11-2 to TRBJ1-2; a possible D gene is TRBD1 (6 bases). The ends were cut back, 4 bases at V and 9 bases at J, with 15 bases in the middle. Germline values: CDR1 SGHAT, CDR2 FQNNGV. This CDR3 region has 13 residues. For the CDR3, the DNA is TGTGCCAGCAGCTATAGAGGGCAGGGGAGCTACACCTTC. Encoded protein: CASSYRGQGSYTF.

Many counts were recorded for this clonotype. The rearrangement uses TRBV27 and TRBJ2-3, with TRBD2 as a possible D gene (5 bases). The V end was cut by 5 bases, the J end by 3 bases, with 18 bases between. The CDR3 spans 16 residues. Germline CDR1 MNHEY, CDR2 SMNVEV (reference sequence). The CDR3 loop reads CASSPAGGVGTDTQYF. The CDR3 region has the DNA TGTGCCAGCAGTCCGGCGGGTGGGGTGGGGACAGATACGCAGTATTTT.

This clonotype was counted many times. This chain uses TRBV6-1 with TRBJ2-7; the D is unclear. The CDR3 spans 13 residues. Germline V gene lookup returns CDR1 MNHNS and CDR2 SASEGT. V lost 1 base and J lost 7, with 11 bases in between. The CDR3 sequence is CASSEGRQQEQYF. CDR3 bases: TGTGCCAGCAGTGAAGGAAGGCAGCAGGAGCAGTACTTC.